The T cell receptor beta chain described here comes from a study of blood T cells in healthy people across ages. This CDR3 has 11 amino acids. Germline V gives CDR1 LGHDT, CDR2 YNNKEL (reference sequence). V was trimmed by 1 base and J by 4 bases, leaving 1 base between them. A second PCR of roughly 7 to 11 cycles used a sample-barcoded 5' primer and a J-beta primer mix. TCRdb re-called the 5' RACE reads with MiXCR, one entry per CDR3 protein. The profile shows 920,000 or so distinct CDR3 sequences, 35% to 55% of them singletons. Ten or more counts support this clonotype. For every donor, a draw yielded 8.5 to 10 milliliters of peripheral blood.

The rearrangement uses TRBV3-1 and TRBJ2-5; D not resolved. The sequencing sample was made of blood. This clonotype was sampled from a woman aged 55-69 years in good health. CDR3 sequence (DNA): TGTGCCAGCAGCCAAGGAGAGACCCAGTACTTC. This translates into CASSQGETQYF.